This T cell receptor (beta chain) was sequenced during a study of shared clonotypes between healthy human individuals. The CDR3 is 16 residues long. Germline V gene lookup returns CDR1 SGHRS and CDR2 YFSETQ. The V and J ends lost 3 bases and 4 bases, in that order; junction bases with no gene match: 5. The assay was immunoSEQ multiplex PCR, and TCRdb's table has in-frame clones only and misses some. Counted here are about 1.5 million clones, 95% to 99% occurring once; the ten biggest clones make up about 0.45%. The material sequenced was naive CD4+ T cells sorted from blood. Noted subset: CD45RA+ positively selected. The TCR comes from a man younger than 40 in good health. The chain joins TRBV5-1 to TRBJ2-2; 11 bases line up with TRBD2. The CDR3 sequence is CASSSDSGRATGELFF. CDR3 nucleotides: TGCGCCAGCAGCTCGGATAGCGGGAGGGCCACCGGGGAGCTGTTTTTT.